This entry lists 17 T cell receptor beta chains sequenced from one sample in a study of blood T cell repertoires in COVID-19. The data were produced by immunoSEQ multiplex PCR, yet TCRdb's version contains in-frame clones alone and is incomplete. The table lists nearly 350,000 clones, around 83% of them singletons. The sequenced sample consisted of peripheral blood. These TCRs come from a man aged 25 to 45 with active or convalescent COVID-19.

This chain connects TRBV6-2 or TRBV6-3 to TRBJ2-1; 10 bases map to TRBD2. This CDR3 is 15 amino acids long. Germline V lookup: CDR1 MNHEY, CDR2 SVGEGT. The V and J ends lost 2 bases and 8 bases, in that order; junction bases with no gene match: 6. The CDR3 coding sequence is TGTGCCAGCAGTTACCTAGCGGGAGTACGGGATGAGCAGTTCTTC. Protein: CASSYLAGVRDEQFF.

V is TRBV19 and J is TRBJ1-4, with no clear D. Trimming took 5 bases from V and 0 from J, leaving 7 bases between them. This CDR3 comprises 14 residues. In germline, CDR1 is LNHDA, CDR2 SQIVND (reference sequence). Here the CDR3 reads CASSLSATNEKLFF. The CDR3 DNA reads as TGTGCCAGTAGTCTTTCTGCAACTAATGAAAAACTGTTTTTT.

Comment on this clone: This specimen includes other DNA sequences encoding the same CDR3. This chain links TRBV7-2 with TRBJ1-1; the match to TRBD1 covers 7 bases. V shed 4 bases and J 5 bases; nucleotides not matched to a gene: 4. Germline CDR1 and CDR2: SGHTA and FQGNSA. The CDR3 totals 13 residues. CDR3 protein: CASSWTGGTEAFF. In DNA form, the CDR3 reads TGTGCCAGCAGCTGGACAGGAGGGACTGAAGCTTTCTTT.

This rearrangement joins TRBV5-1 to TRBJ2-7; possible D gene TRBD1, 5 bases. Trimming shortened V by 2 bases and J by 2 bases, and 11 bases separated the two germline ends. CDR1 and CDR2 (germline): SGHRS, YFSETQ. There are 14 residues in the CDR3. The CDR3 DNA sequence: TGCGCCAGCAGCTTCGGTGACAGCGCCTACGAGCAGTACTTC. Translation gives CASSFGDSAYEQYF.

This clone was found a few times. Other nucleotide sequences from this sample produce the same CDR3. The V and J genes are TRBV30 and TRBJ1-3; no clear D. The CDR3 runs to 11 residues. Trimming took off 3 bases at V and 4 bases at J, with 4 bases between the two ends. The germline CDR1 and CDR2 sequences are GTSNPN and SVGIG (reference sequence). The CDR3 is CAWSPGNTIYF. The DNA of the CDR3 is TGTGCCTGGAGCCCGGGAAACACCATATATTTT.

The DNA for the CDR3 is TGTGCCAGCAGCTTGCCTACCGACTACGAGCAGTACTTC. Translated, it gives CASSLPTDYEQYF. V usage is TRBV5-4 and J usage is TRBJ2-7; D unresolved. Germline-derived CDR1 and CDR2 are SGHNT and YYREEE (reference sequence). V was cut by 1 base and J by 3 bases, with 8 bases left in between. The CDR3 is 13 residues long.

This sequence joins TRBV5-1 and TRBJ1-5; D unclear. CDR3 size: 14 residues. The germline gives CDR1 SGHRS, CDR2 YFSETQ. The germline V and J ends were trimmed by 0 bases and 7 bases, with 11 bases remaining between them. CDR3 nucleotides: TGCGCCAGCAGCTTGGGCGGGGTTCAGCAGCCCCAGCATTTT. This translates into CASSLGGVQQPQHF.

A few counts support this clone. The chain joins TRBV6-5 to TRBJ2-7; perhaps TRBD2 as D (6 bases). CDR3 size: 12 residues. Germline-derived CDR1 and CDR2 are MNHEY and SVGAGI. V dropped 4 bases and J dropped 6 bases, with 10 bases sitting between them. The CDR3 DNA sequence: TGTGCCAGCAGTTCGACTAGTTCCGAGCAGTACTTC. This gives the protein CASSSTSSEQYF.

This chain connects TRBV6-6 to TRBJ1-2; 7 nucleotides match TRBD1. The CDR3 is made up of 12 amino acids. The trim removed 5 bases at V and 8 bases at J, leaving 5 bases unmatched. CDR1 MNHNY and CDR2 SVGAGI come from the germline V gene (reference sequence). The CDR3 region is CASSPNRGGYTF. The CDR3 nucleotides are TGTGCCAGCAGTCCTAACAGGGGAGGCTACACCTTC.

In its sample, this clone was seen a few times. The CDR3 region is CAWSPTGWAQDIQYF. The DNA of the CDR3 is TGTGCCTGGAGTCCTACGGGGTGGGCCCAGGACATTCAGTACTTC. V and J are TRBV30 and TRBJ2-4; perhaps TRBD2 as D (5 bases). The CDR3 has 15 residues. Trimming pared 2 bases from V and 8 bases from J, leaving 19 bases between. The germline CDR1 and CDR2 sequences are GTSNPN and SVGIG (reference sequence).

This sequence joins TRBV7-8 and TRBJ2-5, with 10 bases identical to TRBD1. Germline lookup yields CDR1 SGHVS and CDR2 FQNEAQ. The CDR3 consists of 15 residues. V lost 5 bases to trimming and J lost 5 bases; unmatched junction nucleotides: 8. In nucleotides, the CDR3 is TGTGCCAGCAGCACCGACAGGGGGCGTAAGGAGACCCAGTACTTC. The encoded protein is CASSTDRGRKETQYF.

The chain links TRBV7-3 to TRBJ1-1; the D gene is possibly TRBD1 (6 bases). The CDR3 length is 14 residues. The germline V gene has CDR1 SGHTA and CDR2 FQGTGA. V lost 1 base to trimming and J lost 2 bases, with 8 bases between them. The CDR3 DNA reads as TGTGCCAGCAGCTTAATAGGGGGAAACACTGAAGCTTTCTTT. Its translation: CASSLIGGNTEAFF.

The rearrangement links TRBV6-4 to TRBJ1-1, with no clear D. Trimming took off 4 bases at V and 3 bases at J, with 6 bases between the two ends. This CDR3 is 12 amino acids long. CDR1 is MRHNA, CDR2 SNTAGT, per germline. Written as DNA, the CDR3 is TGTGCCAGCAGTGCCGGGGACACTGAAGCTTTCTTT. Translated: CASSAGDTEAFF.

This clone was detected once. This chain connects TRBV27 to TRBJ1-5; the match to TRBD1 covers 11 bases. Per germline, CDR1 MNHEY and CDR2 SMNVEV (reference sequence). CDR3 length equals 16 residues. V shed 5 bases and J 7 bases; nucleotides not matched to a gene: 10. The CDR3 here is CASSRFGGQGVQPQHF. In nucleotides, the CDR3 is TGTGCCAGCAGTAGATTCGGGGGACAGGGGGTACAGCCCCAGCATTTT.

This clone occurred a few times. V gene TRBV29-1 combines with J gene TRBJ1-1; D unresolved. Germline assignment: CDR1 SQVTM and CDR2 ANQGSEA. The CDR3 sequence is 12 residues long. Trimming shortened V by 7 bases and J by 1 base, and 10 bases separated the two germline ends. The CDR3 DNA sequence: TGCAGCGCCCATACAGCGAACACTGAAGCTTTCTTT. Translated, it gives CSAHTANTEAFF.

The chain is built from TRBV15 and TRBJ1-2, with D perhaps matching TRBD1 (5 bases). This CDR3 is 14 amino acids long. V was shortened by 5 bases and J by 0 bases, with 10 bases between the two germline ends. Germline assignment: CDR1 LNHNV and CDR2 YYDKDF (reference sequence). Here the CDR3 DNA reads TGTGCCACCAGCCGACAGCCTGCTAACTATGGCTACACCTTC. Its translation: CATSRQPANYGYTF.

A word on this clone: Distinct nucleotide sequences in the sample also encode this CDR3. J is TRBJ1-5 and V is TRBV7-2, with a tentative D call TRBD1 (5 bases). CDR1 SGHTA and CDR2 FQGNSA come from the germline V gene. V gave up 3 bases and J gave up 6 bases, with 9 bases separating them. The CDR3 contains 13 residues. CDR3 coding DNA: TGTGCCAGCAGCTTGGGGGGAGTTCAGCCCCAGCATTTT. This sequence encodes CASSLGGVQPQHF. The whole variable domain, filled in from reference TRBV7-2 and TRBJ1-5, reads GAGVSQSPSNKVTEKGKDVELRCDPISGHTALYWYRQSLGQGLEFLIYFQGNSAPDKSGLPSDRFSAERTGGSVSTLTIQRTQQEDSAVYLCASSLGGVQPQHFGDGTRLSIL.